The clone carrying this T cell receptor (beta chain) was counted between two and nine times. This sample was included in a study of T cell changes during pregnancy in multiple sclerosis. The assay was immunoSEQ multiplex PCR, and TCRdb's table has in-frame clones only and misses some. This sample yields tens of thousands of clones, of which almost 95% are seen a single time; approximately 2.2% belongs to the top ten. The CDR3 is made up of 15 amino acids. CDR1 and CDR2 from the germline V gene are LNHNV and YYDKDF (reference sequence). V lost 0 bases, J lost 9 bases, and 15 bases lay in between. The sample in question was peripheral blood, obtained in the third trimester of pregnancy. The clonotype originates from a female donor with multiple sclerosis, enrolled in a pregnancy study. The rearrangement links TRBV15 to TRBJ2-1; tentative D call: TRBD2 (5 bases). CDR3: CATSRDQEVGSEQFF. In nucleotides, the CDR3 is TGTGCCACCAGCAGAGATCAGGAGGTGGGTAGTGAGCAGTTCTTC.